This paragraph covers one T cell receptor (beta chain) sequence. The CDR3 sequence is 12 residues long. In germline, CDR1 is MNHNY, CDR2 SVGAGI (reference sequence). Trimming cost V 6 bases and J 4 bases, with 10 bases left between them. In the source study's methods: Using reference gene primer amplification, nucleated cell counts were estimated. TCRdb's copy holds only in-frame clones and misses some; the assay was immunoSEQ multiplex PCR. Clonal size and the V and J genes are those of that table, whereas D and trimming came from the DNA. The table records some 70,000 clones, about 82% of them present only once. The data are from a study of blood T cell repertoires in COVID-19. Study-wide context: Sources were T cells, B-cell-depleted T cells, or PBMCs; the material itself was cDNA or gDNA.

V is TRBV6-6 and J is TRBJ2-7; a weak D match, TRBD1 (6 bases). Sample: peripheral blood. The clonotype comes from a woman aged 60-75 years with acute or convalescent COVID-19. The CDR3 reads CASSLGQYEQYF. DNA for the CDR3: TGTGCCAGCAGCCTCGGACAGTACGAGCAGTACTTC.